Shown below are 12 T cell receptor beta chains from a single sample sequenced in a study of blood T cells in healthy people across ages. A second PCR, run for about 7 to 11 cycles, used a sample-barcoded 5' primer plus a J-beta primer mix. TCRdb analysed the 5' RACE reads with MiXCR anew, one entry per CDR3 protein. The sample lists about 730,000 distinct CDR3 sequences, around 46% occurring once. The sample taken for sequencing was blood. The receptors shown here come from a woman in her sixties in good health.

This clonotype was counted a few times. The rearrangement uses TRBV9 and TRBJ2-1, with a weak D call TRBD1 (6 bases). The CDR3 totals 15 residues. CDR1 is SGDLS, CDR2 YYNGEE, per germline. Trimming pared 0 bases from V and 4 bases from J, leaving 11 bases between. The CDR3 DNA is TGTGCCAGCAGCGTAGTCGGGGACAAGTACAATGAGCAGTTCTTC. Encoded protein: CASSVVGDKYNEQFF.

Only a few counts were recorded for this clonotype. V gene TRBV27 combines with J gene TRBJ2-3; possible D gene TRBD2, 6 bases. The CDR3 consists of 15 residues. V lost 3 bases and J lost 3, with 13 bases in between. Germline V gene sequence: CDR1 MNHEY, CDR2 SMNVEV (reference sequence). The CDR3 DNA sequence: TGTGCCAGCAGTTTCCGGGGGAGAGGGACAGATACGCAGTATTTT. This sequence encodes CASSFRGRGTDTQYF.

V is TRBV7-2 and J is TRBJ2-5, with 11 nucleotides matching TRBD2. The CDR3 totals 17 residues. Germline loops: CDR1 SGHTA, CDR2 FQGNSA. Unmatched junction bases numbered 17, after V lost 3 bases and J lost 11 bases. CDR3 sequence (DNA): TGTGCCAGCAGCTTGGGGGGGACTAGCGGCCCCGGGGGTGAGCAGTACTTC. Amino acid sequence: CASSLGGTSGPGGEQYF.

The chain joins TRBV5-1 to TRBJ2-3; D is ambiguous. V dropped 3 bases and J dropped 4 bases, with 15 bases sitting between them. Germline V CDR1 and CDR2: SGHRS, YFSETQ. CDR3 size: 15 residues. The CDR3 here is CASSYGSSGADTQYF. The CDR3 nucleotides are TGCGCCAGCAGCTATGGATCCTCGGGCGCAGATACGCAGTATTTT.

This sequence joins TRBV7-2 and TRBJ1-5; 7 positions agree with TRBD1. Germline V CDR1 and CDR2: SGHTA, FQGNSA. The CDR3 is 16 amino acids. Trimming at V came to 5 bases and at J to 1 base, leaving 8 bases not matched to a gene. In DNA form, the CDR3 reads TGTGCCAGCAGCCCCGGGACAGTCCGAAGCAATCAGCCCCAGCATTTT. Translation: CASSPGTVRSNQPQHF.

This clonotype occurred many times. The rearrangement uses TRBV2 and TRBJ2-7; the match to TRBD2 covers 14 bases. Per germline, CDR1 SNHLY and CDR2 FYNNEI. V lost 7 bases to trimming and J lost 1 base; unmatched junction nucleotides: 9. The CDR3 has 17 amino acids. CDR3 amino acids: CASTETSGRAGSYEQYF. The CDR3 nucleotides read TGTGCCAGCACCGAGACTAGCGGGAGGGCCGGGTCCTACGAGCAGTACTTC.

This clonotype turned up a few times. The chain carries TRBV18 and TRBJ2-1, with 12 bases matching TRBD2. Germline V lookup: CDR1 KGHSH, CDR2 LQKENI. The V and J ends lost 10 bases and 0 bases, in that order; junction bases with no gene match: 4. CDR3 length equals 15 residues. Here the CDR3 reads CATKTSGSSYNEQFF. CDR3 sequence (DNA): TGTGCCACCAAGACTAGCGGGAGCTCCTACAATGAGCAGTTCTTC.

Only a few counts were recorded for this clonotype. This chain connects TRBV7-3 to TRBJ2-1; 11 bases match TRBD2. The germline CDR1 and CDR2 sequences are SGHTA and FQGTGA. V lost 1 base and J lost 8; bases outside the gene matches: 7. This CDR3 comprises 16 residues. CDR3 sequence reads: CASSLSSSGGFDEQFF. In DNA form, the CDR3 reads TGTGCCAGCAGCTTAAGTTCTAGCGGGGGGTTCGATGAGCAGTTCTTC.

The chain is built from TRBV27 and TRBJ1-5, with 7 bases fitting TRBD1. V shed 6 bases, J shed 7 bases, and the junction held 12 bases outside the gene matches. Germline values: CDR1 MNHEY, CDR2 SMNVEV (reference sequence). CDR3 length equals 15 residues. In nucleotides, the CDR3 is TGTGCCAGCAGCCCGACGGCAGGGGGAGGCCAGCCCCAGCATTTT. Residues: CASSPTAGGGQPQHF.

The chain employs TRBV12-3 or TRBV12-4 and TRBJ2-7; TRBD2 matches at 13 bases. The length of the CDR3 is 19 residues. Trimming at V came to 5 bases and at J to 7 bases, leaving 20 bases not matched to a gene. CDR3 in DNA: TGTGCCAGCAGTCCCGACCTTCGGACTAGCGGGAGCTCCTACAATGAGCAGTACTTC. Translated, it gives CASSPDLRTSGSSYNEQYF.

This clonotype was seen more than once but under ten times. CDR3 sequence (DNA): TGTGCCAGCAGCGATGACAGTGCCTCCTACAATGAGCAGTTCTTC. Amino acid sequence: CASSDDSASYNEQFF. The chain uses TRBV9 and TRBJ2-1; TRBD1 is a possible D gene (5 bases). This CDR3 region has 15 residues. Germline V CDR1 and CDR2: SGDLS, YYNGEE. The V end lost 3 bases, the J end lost 0 bases, and 10 bases lay between the germline ends.

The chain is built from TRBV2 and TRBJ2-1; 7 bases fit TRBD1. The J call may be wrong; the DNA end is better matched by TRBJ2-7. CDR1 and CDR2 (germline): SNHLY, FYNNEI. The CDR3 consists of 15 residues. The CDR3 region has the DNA TGTGCCAGCAGAGGGACAGACCACTCCTACAATGAGCAGTACTTC. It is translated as CASRGTDHSYNEQYF.